This T cell receptor beta chain appears in the sequencing data of a study of blood T cell repertoires in COVID-19. Assay used: immunoSEQ multiplex PCR; TCRdb lists only in-frame clones, some missing. The sample holds 150,000 to 200,000 clones; 80% are singletons and the top ten take approximately 6.2%. Germline CDR1 is MNHEY and CDR2 is SMNVEV (reference sequence). V lost 4 bases, J lost 3 bases, and 9 bases lay in between. The CDR3 runs 14 residues. The sequenced sample consisted of peripheral blood. V gene TRBV27 combines with J gene TRBJ1-4; TRBD1 might be the D (5 bases). The sequence derives from a man aged 70-80 years with active or convalescent COVID-19. CDR3 residues: CASSSDRANEKLFF. The CDR3 DNA reads TGTGCCAGCAGTTCTGACAGAGCTAATGAAAAACTGTTTTTT.